Reported below is one TCR beta chain. These data originate in a study of shared clonotypes between healthy human individuals. The CDR3 consists of 15 residues. Germline trimming cut 5 bases from V and 5 bases from J; bases unmatched to any gene: 9. Germline CDR1 is SGHVS and CDR2 is FNYEAQ. Naive-designated CD8 cells lacked CD45RO, were positively enriched for CCR7, and omitted terminally differentiated effector memory CD45RA+ cells. The method was immunoSEQ multiplex PCR; TCRdb's version includes in-frame clones alone and lacks a portion of them. The table records over 750,000 clones, around 96% of them present only once.

J is TRBJ2-7 and V is TRBV7-6; 10 bases are a match to TRBD1. Material for sequencing was naive CD8+ T cells sorted from blood. The origin of this receptor is a man under 40 in good health. CDR3 nucleotides: TGTGCCAGCAGCCCCTTGGACAGGGGGAGAGACGAGCAGTACTTC. Amino acid sequence: CASSPLDRGRDEQYF.